These T cell receptor beta chains were read from a single sample in a study of neurological immune-mediated disorders. TCRdb re-called the 5' RACE reads with MiXCR, one entry per CDR3 protein. The sample lists 40,000 to 55,000 distinct CDR3 sequences, 4.5% to 7% seen once, with roughly 1.5% in the top ten. The sample consisted of CD4+ T cells from blood. The origin of the receptors is a woman younger than 30 with multiple sclerosis. Each CDR3 is given with its conserved first and last residue. D genes are given only for firm matches. Clone size is not always given. Where it is, it says once, few, many or a class for expanded clones.

d_call clone_size j_call v_call cdr3_nt cdr3_aa
. many TRBJ1-4 TRBV4-1 TGCGCCAGCAGCCAAGATATTTCAGGCCGGAGGCGGCTTAATGAAAAACTGTTTTTT CASSQDISGRRRLNEKLFF
TRBD1 many TRBJ1-3 TRBV5-6 TGTGCCAGCAGCCTGGGACAGTCGGGAAACACCATATATTTT CASSLGQSGNTIYF
. many TRBJ1-1 TRBV25-1 TGTGCCAGCAGAGGTGGACCGGGAAACACTGAAGCTTTCTTT CASRGGPGNTEAFF
TRBD2 many TRBJ2-1 TRBV15 TGTGCCACCAGCAGAGATTATAGTGTTGGGACTAGGGGCTGGAATGAGCAGTTCTTC CATSRDYSVGTRGWNEQFF
. many TRBJ2-3 TRBV5-6 TGTGCCAGCAGCTCACCGGCGGAGGGGGGTCTAACGCAGTATTTT CASSSPAEGGLTQYF
TRBD1 many TRBJ2-3 TRBV20-1 TGCAGTGCGCCACAGGGGCCAGATACGCAGTATTTT CSAPQGPDTQYF
. many TRBJ1-2 TRBV5-1 TGCGCCAGCAGCTTGAAGGCCCGAATGGGCTATGGCTACACCTTC CASSLKARMGYGYTF
TRBD1 many TRBJ2-7 TRBV5-1 TGCGCCAGCAGCCTGGACAGGGCCTACGAGCAGTACTTC CASSLDRAYEQYF
TRBD2 . TRBJ2-1 TRBV12-3/TRBV12-4 TGTGCCAGCAGACCCGCGGGAGTATCCTACAATGAGCAGTTCTTC CASRPAGVSYNEQFF
TRBD2 many TRBJ2-2 TRBV28 TGTGCCAGCAGTTTAATGACTAGCGGGAGCTTCGGGGAGCTGTTTTTT CASSLMTSGSFGELFF
TRBD2 many TRBJ2-1 TRBV6-2/TRBV6-3 TGTGCCAGCAGTTACGAGAGACTAGCGGAGCAGTTCTTC CASSYERLAEQFF
TRBD2 many TRBJ2-3 TRBV4-3 TGCGCCAGCAGCCAACCTAGCGGGAGGGCGGGGGCAGATACGCAGTATTTT CASSQPSGRAGADTQYF
. many TRBJ1-1 TRBV5-6 TGTGCCAGCAGCTTTCTGGGACGGCGGTTGAACACTGAAGCTTTCTTT CASSFLGRRLNTEAFF
TRBD2 many TRBJ2-2 TRBV9 TGTGCCAGCAGCGTAGCTACTAGCGGGGGGTCAAACACCGGGGAGCTGTTTTTT CASSVATSGGSNTGELFF
. many TRBJ2-7 TRBV6-5 TGTGCCAGCAGTTACGGGGGTAGCTACGAGCAGTACTTC CASSYGGSYEQYF
. few TRBJ1-3 TRBV6-5 TGTGCCAGCAGCATACAGGGCCGCTCTGGAAACACCATATATTTT CASSIQGRSGNTIYF
. . TRBJ2-3 TRBV9 TGTGCCAGCAGCTTCGCGGGATCGTTAGATACGCAGTATTTT CASSFAGSLDTQYF
TRBD1 many TRBJ2-3 TRBV24-1 TGTGCCACCAGTGACCCCGGGACAGGGAACACAGATACGCAGTATTTT CATSDPGTGNTDTQYF
. many TRBJ2-5 TRBV12-3/TRBV12-4 TGTGCCAGCAGCAATACAGGGAGTAACTCGGAGACCCAGTACTTC CASSNTGSNSETQYF
. . TRBJ2-7 TRBV5-1 TGCGCCAGCAGCTTGGAGGTCACCTATGAGCAGTACTTC CASSLEVTYEQYF
. many TRBJ2-2 TRBV2 TGTGCCAGCAGTGCTTTGAACACCGGGGAGCTGTTTTTT CASSALNTGELFF
. few TRBJ1-1 TRBV18 TGTGCCAGCTCACTACAGGGTTTTTCTGAAGCTTTCTTT CASSLQGFSEAFF
TRBD2 many TRBJ2-5 TRBV6-6 TGTGCCAGCAGTTACTCTACTAGCGGGAGGGCCCGTGGAGAGACCCAGTACTTC CASSYSTSGRARGETQYF
. many TRBJ1-2 TRBV3-1 TGTGCCAGCAGCCAAGGAACCAGCCGGGTCGGCTACACCTTC CASSQGTSRVGYTF
. few TRBJ1-5 TRBV19 TGTGCCAGCGAGCTTCAGCGAAATAGCAATCAGCCCCAGCATTTT CASELQRNSNQPQHF
. many TRBJ1-1 TRBV12-3/TRBV12-4 TGTGCCAGCAGTTTATCCCGAGGAGACACTGAAGCTTTCTTT CASSLSRGDTEAFF
TRBD1 few TRBJ2-2 TRBV6-5 TGTGCCAGCACAAGGACAGGGAGAAGCGGGGAGCTGTTTTTT CASTRTGRSGELFF
TRBD2 many TRBJ2-3 TRBV4-3 TGCGCCAGCAGCCATGCGGGTTCGCGTAGCGGGAGGGATACGCAGTATTTT CASSHAGSRSGRDTQYF
TRBD2 many TRBJ2-3 TRBV7-2 TGTGCCAGCAGCTTCCTACTAGCGGGAGGTAGCGATACGCAGTATTTT CASSFLLAGGSDTQYF
. many TRBJ1-3 TRBV27 TGTGCCACCACAGGAAACACCATATATTTT CATTGNTIYF
. many TRBJ1-4 TRBV24-1 TGTGCCACCAGTGACCCGACAGTACCCGGAAAACTGTTTTTT CATSDPTVPGKLFF
. many TRBJ2-1 TRBV6-1 TGTGCCAGCAGTGAAGCGCCCGGTTTCGAGCAGTTCTTC CASSEAPGFEQFF
TRBD1 many TRBJ1-2 TRBV27 TGTGCCAGCAGTTCGTTAGGGACAGGGTTGGATGGCTACACCTTC CASSSLGTGLDGYTF
. many TRBJ1-2 TRBV5-5 TGTGCCAGCAGCTTGCCGTTGGTGCAGGGTGCCGGCTACACCTTC CASSLPLVQGAGYTF
TRBD2 many TRBJ2-1 TRBV3-1 TGTGCCAGCAGCCAATGGGGAACTAGCGGGAGGGCCAGGCATGAGCAGTTCTTC CASSQWGTSGRARHEQFF
. many TRBJ2-5 TRBV7-2 TGTGCCAGCAGCTTCCTAACACGACAAGAGACCCAGTACTTC CASSFLTRQETQYF
. few TRBJ2-3 TRBV18 TGTGCCAGCTCACCACCGGTCACAGATACGCAGTATTTT CASSPPVTDTQYF
. many TRBJ1-1 TRBV7-9 TGTGCCAGCAGCTTAGATCGATACACTGAAGCTTTCTTT CASSLDRYTEAFF
TRBD1 many TRBJ1-3 TRBV7-8 TGTGCCAGCAGCTTAGAGGGGAGGGGGACAGTCGGCCCCTACTCTGGAAACACCATATATTTT CASSLEGRGTVGPYSGNTIYF
. many TRBJ1-5 TRBV7-2 TGTGCCAGCAGCTTAGGGGGAGATCAGCCCCAGCATTTT CASSLGGDQPQHF
. few TRBJ1-2 TRBV27 TGTGCCAGCAGTTCCCAAGCGGGAGACAGGAGCTATGGCTACACCTTC CASSSQAGDRSYGYTF
. many TRBJ1-2 TRBV28 TGTGCCAGCAGGACCCTGGCGGCAGTGAGCTATGGCTACACCTTC CASRTLAAVSYGYTF
. many TRBJ2-3 TRBV5-1 TGCGCCAGCAGCATAAGCGCAGGCATAGATACGCAGTATTTT CASSISAGIDTQYF
TRBD1 many TRBJ1-5 TRBV6-6 TGTGCCAGCAGATTTTTCCGGGACAGGGGTCTGCGGTATAGCAATCAGCCCCAGCATTTT CASRFFRDRGLRYSNQPQHF
. many TRBJ1-1 TRBV7-2 TGTGCCAGCAGGCCTCTCGGGTGGGGGACTGAAGCTTTCTTT CASRPLGWGTEAFF
. many TRBJ1-1 TRBV9 TGTGCCAGCAGCGTAGGGCAGGGTGGGGCTGAAGCTTTCTTT CASSVGQGGAEAFF
TRBD1 . TRBJ2-1 TRBV6-5 TGTGCCAGCAGGACTACAGGGGGCAAGGGATCCTACAATGAGCAGTTCTTC CASRTTGGKGSYNEQFF